The clone carrying this T cell receptor beta chain appeared a single time. V gave up 4 bases and J gave up 8 bases; unmatched junction bases: 7. The germline CDR1 and CDR2 sequences are MGHDK and SYGVNS. The CDR3 loop spans 14 amino acids. Patients of the Seattle cohort, enrolled during active infection, were followed longitudinally. The data stem from a study of blood T cell repertoires in COVID-19. Overall study: T cells, B-cell-depleted T cells, or PBMCs supplied cDNA or gDNA.

In the study's own analysis: By means of reference gene primer amplification, nucleated cell counts were estimated. The assay was immunoSEQ multiplex PCR, and TCRdb's table has in-frame clones only and misses some. V, J and clone size were drawn from that table, and D and trimming were deduced from the DNA. The sample yields a few hundred thousand clones, 90% seen once. This chain connects TRBV25-1 to TRBJ1-4, with 7 bases aligning to TRBD1. Material: peripheral blood. This receptor was identified in a woman in her sixties or seventies with COVID-19, enrolled during active disease. CDR3 DNA sequence: TGTGCCAGCAGTGTAGGGGGCTCAGGGGAAAAACTGTTTTTT. Its translation is CASSVGGSGEKLFF.